These 5 T cell receptor beta chains originate from one sample sequenced in a study of spatial heterogeneity in lung cancer. One entry per CDR3 protein, called by TCRdb with MiXCR from the 5' RACE reads. The table records approximately 52,000 distinct CDR3 sequences, about 7% of them present only once. As to time point: sample taken at primary tumor resection. Material for sequencing was whole RNA from tumor, nontumor lung or frozen PBMC, left unsorted. The sequenced sample was PBMCs, obtained at surgery. The receptors here all came from a female donor with early-stage non-small cell lung cancer.

This clonotype showed up many times. The V and J genes are TRBV7-9 and TRBJ2-3; D could derive from TRBD1 or TRBD2 (5 bases each). CDR1 SEHNR and CDR2 FQNEAQ come from the germline V gene (reference sequence). There are 14 residues in the CDR3. V lost 8 bases to trimming and J lost 0 bases, with 12 bases between them. CDR3 sequence: CASSDGASTDTQYF. Here the CDR3 DNA reads TGTGCCAGCTCCGACGGGGCCAGCACAGATACGCAGTATTTT.

The V call is TRBV27, the J call TRBJ2-5, with D possibly TRBD2 on 6 matching bases. The CDR3 is made up of 13 amino acids. In germline, CDR1 is MNHEY, CDR2 SMNVEV (reference sequence). Trimming pared 4 bases from V and 5 bases from J, leaving 11 bases between. In nucleotides, the CDR3 is TGTGCCAGCAGTTCCCTCGGAGGGGAGACCCAGTACTTC. Translated: CASSSLGGETQYF.

The chain carries TRBV7-9 and TRBJ2-5; no firm D call. V was pared by 5 bases and J by 5 bases, with 12 bases between. Germline values: CDR1 SEHNR, CDR2 FQNEAQ (reference sequence). The CDR3 is made up of 13 amino acids. CDR3 coding DNA: TGTGCCAGCAGCCCCAGCCCTGTCGAGACCCAGTACTTC. This sequence encodes CASSPSPVETQYF.

This clonotype was detected many times. CDR3 residues: CSVRTSPDTQYF. The CDR3 DNA sequence: TGCAGTGTTAGGACTAGCCCCGATACGCAGTATTTT. V and J are TRBV20-1 and TRBJ2-3; 8 bases map to TRBD2. CDR1 DFQATT and CDR2 SNEGSKA come from the germline V gene (reference sequence). The CDR3 consists of 12 residues. The trim removed 7 bases at V and 6 bases at J, leaving 6 bases unmatched.

This clonotype has at least ten counts. The chain has TRBV20-1 and TRBJ2-5; no definite D call. Trimming shortened V by 7 bases and J by 3 bases, and 15 bases separated the two germline ends. This CDR3 has 13 residues. CDR1 is DFQATT, CDR2 SNEGSKA, per germline (reference sequence). The chain's CDR3 is CSGNSQPKETQYF. The CDR3 coding sequence is TGCAGTGGAAATAGCCAGCCAAAAGAGACCCAGTACTTC.